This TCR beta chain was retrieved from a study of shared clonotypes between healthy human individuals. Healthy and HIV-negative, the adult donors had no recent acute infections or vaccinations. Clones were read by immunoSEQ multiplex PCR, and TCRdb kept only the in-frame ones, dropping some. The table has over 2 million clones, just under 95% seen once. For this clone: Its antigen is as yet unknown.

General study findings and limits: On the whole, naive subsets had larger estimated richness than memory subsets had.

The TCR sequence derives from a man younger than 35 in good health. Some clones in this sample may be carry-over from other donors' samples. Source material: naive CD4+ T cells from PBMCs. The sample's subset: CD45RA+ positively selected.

In DNA, the CDR3 is TGTGCCAGCAGCTCCGGACGGGACTCCTACGAGCAGTACTTC. Translating it yields CASSSGRDSYEQYF. This rearrangement joins TRBV7-9 to TRBJ2-7, with D tentatively TRBD2 (5 bases). Trimming removed 4 bases at V and 0 bases at J, with 10 bases between. Germline lookup yields CDR1 SEHNR and CDR2 FQNEAQ (reference sequence). The CDR3 consists of 14 residues.